The 22 T cell receptor beta chains reported below all come from one sample, sequenced in a study of T cells expressing NK-cell markers. TCRdb reprocessed the 5' RACE reads and reports one entry per CDR3 protein, with no DNA. The sample holds around 550,000 distinct CDR3 sequences. The sample taken for sequencing was blood T cells: a sorted CD56 or NKG2C T cell subset, CD4+ or CD8+ T cells, or bulk PBMC T cells (not recorded which). The receptors stem from a man between 18 and 35 years old in good health.

The rearrangement joins TRBV5-6 to TRBJ2-1; TCRdb's D call of TRBD1 is untestable without DNA. The germline V gene encodes CDR1 SGHDT and CDR2 YYEEEE. CDR3 size: 14 residues. The CDR3 loop is CASTQTGQHNEQFF. Supplemented by reference TRBV5-6 and TRBJ2-1, the full variable domain reads DAGVTQSPTHLIKTRGQQVTLRCSPKSGHDTVSWYQQALGQGPQFIFQYYEEEERQRGNFPDRFSGHQFPNYSSELNVNALLLGDSALYLCASTQTGQHNEQFFGPGTRLTVL.

This rearrangement joins TRBV15 to TRBJ1-4; TCRdb indicates TRBD1, and absent DNA this call remains unverified. Germline V gene data show CDR1 as LNHNV and CDR2 as YYDKDF (reference sequence). This CDR3 comprises 16 residues. This chain's CDR3 is CATSRDLTGRNEKLFF.

The V gene is TRBV5-1, the J gene TRBJ2-3; no DNA is available, so the TRBD2 call from TCRdb remains unchecked. Per the germline V gene, CDR1 is SGHRS and CDR2 is YFSETQ. This CDR3 has 14 amino acids. CDR3 sequence: CASSLADLTDTQYF.

The rearrangement joins TRBV5-1 to TRBJ2-1; the TCRdb call, TRBD2, lacks DNA for checking. Germline lookup yields CDR1 SGHRS and CDR2 YFSETQ. The CDR3 contains 16 residues. CDR3 protein: CASSSSPSGRVYEQFF.

This chain links TRBV12-3 or TRBV12-4 with TRBJ2-7; the TRBD1 assignment by TCRdb is unverifiable without DNA. This CDR3 is built from 15 residues. The CDR3 loop reads CASRAPGPGRYEQYF.

This CDR3 reads CASSLAGGSGDYNEQFF. The chain carries TRBV7-6 and TRBJ2-1; TCRdb indicates TRBD2, and absent DNA this call remains unverified. CDR1 SGHVS and CDR2 FNYEAQ come from the germline V gene. The CDR3 consists of 17 residues.

The V call is TRBV10-3, the J call TRBJ2-5. The germline gives CDR1 ENHRY, CDR2 SYGVKD. This CDR3 region has 12 residues. The CDR3 loop reads CAISAVVETQYF.

This chain links TRBV5-1 with TRBJ2-6. Germline V gene sequence: CDR1 SGHRS, CDR2 YFSETQ. The CDR3 consists of 17 residues. The CDR3 here is CASSGWTGGSGANVLTF.

This chain joins TRBV20-1 and TRBJ2-3; TCRdb gives TRBD1 as the D gene, but with no DNA this cannot be confirmed. This CDR3 is 14 amino acids long. Germline loops: CDR1 DFQATT, CDR2 SNEGSKA (reference sequence). The CDR3 region is CSAREGDPRYTQYF.

V and J are TRBV11-1 and TRBJ2-2; as DNA is missing, the TRBD1 call by TCRdb cannot be tested. Germline V gives CDR1 SGHAT, CDR2 FQDESV (reference sequence). The CDR3 runs to 15 residues. The CDR3 reads CASSLRTGTAGELFF.

The chain recombines TRBV4-3 with TRBJ2-7; lacking DNA, the TRBD1 call made by TCRdb goes unchecked. The CDR3 is 13 residues long. Germline V gives CDR1 LGHNA, CDR2 YSLEER. This CDR3 reads CASSQVGQGEQYF.

This rearrangement joins TRBV18 to TRBJ2-7. Germline V gene data show CDR1 as KGHSH and CDR2 as LQKENI. The CDR3 has 13 residues. The CDR3 spells CASSPPLTYEQYF. The whole variable domain, remainder taken from reference TRBV18 and TRBJ2-7, is NAGVMQNPRHLVRRRGQEARLRCSPMKGHSHVYWYRQLPEEGLKFMVYLQKENIIDESGMPKERFSAEFPKEGPSILRIQQVVRGDSAAYFCASSPPLTYEQYFGPGTRLTVT.

The rearrangement uses TRBV10-2 and TRBJ2-1; lacking DNA, the TRBD1 call made by TCRdb goes unchecked. Germline CDR1 and CDR2: WSHSY and SAAADI. The CDR3 runs to 13 residues. The CDR3 protein is CASGQGAMNEQFF.

The J gene is TRBJ2-2, the V gene TRBV12-3 or TRBV12-4; without DNA, the TCRdb call of TRBD1 cannot be checked. This CDR3 has 15 residues. The CDR3 sequence is CAIPRDNPNTGELFF.

The chain is built from TRBV5-1 and TRBJ1-4. Germline V gene lookup returns CDR1 SGHRS and CDR2 YFSETQ. The CDR3 sequence is 13 residues long. CDR3 in amino acids: CASSPGFNEKLFF.

The rearrangement links TRBV12-3 or TRBV12-4 to TRBJ2-1. The CDR3 has 16 residues. The CDR3 sequence is CASSTTTLPSYNEQFF.

The V call is TRBV29-1, the J call TRBJ2-3; the D call of TRBD2 rests on TCRdb alone, since no DNA is present to check it. The CDR3 length is 16 residues. Germline V gene sequence: CDR1 SQVTM, CDR2 ANQGSEA. The CDR3 spells CSVYPLAGVGTDTQYF.

This CDR3 reads CASSLLEGYGYTF. This sequence joins TRBV5-1 and TRBJ1-2. CDR1 is SGHRS, CDR2 YFSETQ, per germline. The CDR3 has 13 residues.

The chain combines TRBV18 with TRBJ2-2; absent DNA, TCRdb's TRBD1 call cannot be checked. The CDR3 contains 17 residues. Per germline, CDR1 KGHSH and CDR2 LQKENI. CDR3 amino acids: CASSGPGTGTNTGELFF.

This sequence joins TRBV2 and TRBJ2-2; there is no DNA to check the TCRdb D call of TRBD1. The CDR3 has 14 residues. Germline V gene lookup returns CDR1 SNHLY and CDR2 FYNNEI. The CDR3 is CASSAGQGAGELFF.

The chain joins TRBV20-1 to TRBJ2-1; TCRdb proposes TRBD2, but this gene call is untestable without DNA. Germline CDR1 and CDR2: DFQATT and SNEGSKA (reference sequence). The CDR3 has 16 amino acids. The CDR3 sequence: CSARTSLVSSYNEQFF.

The J gene is TRBJ2-3, the V gene TRBV6-1; the TRBD1 assignment by TCRdb is unverifiable without DNA. This CDR3 has 14 amino acids. Germline V gene sequence: CDR1 MNHNS, CDR2 SASEGT. The CDR3 spells CASSGEGIADTQYF.